This is a list of T cell receptor beta chains from one sample in a study of kidney transplant recipient with SARS-CoV-2 infection. TCRdb passed the reads through MiXCR, listing each CDR3 protein once. The table has 250,000 or so distinct CDR3 sequences, 29% seen once; the top ten hold less than 8.5%. The sequences come from a blood sample, collected at baseline and between days 110 and 120 from a kidney transplant recipient. These TCRs come from a male patient in his 30s who had COVID-19 and was a kidney transplant recipient. Some T cells may have originated in the graft donor. The CDR3 runs from the conserved cysteine through the conserved F or W.

J: TRBJ1-2; V: TRBV28; CDR3: CASSFEDRAYGYTF
J: TRBJ1-2; V: TRBV7-6; CDR3: CASSNGIESRKTCGYTF
J: TRBJ2-1; V: TRBV27; CDR3: CASSSPTGPTYNEQFF
J: TRBJ2-3; V: TRBV27; CDR3: CASSLTRLAGGADTQYF
J: TRBJ2-4; V: TRBV4-1; CDR3: CASSQVLAGGPDSKNIQYF
J: TRBJ2-7; V: TRBV27; CDR3: CASRLYERTSGLYEQYF
J: TRBJ1-1; V: TRBV6-2/TRBV6-3; CDR3: CASSYSGSLNTEAFF
J: TRBJ2-7; V: TRBV27; CDR3: CASSLSYSDEQYF
J: TRBJ1-2; V: TRBV19; CDR3: CASSAPWTNRKTYGYTF
J: TRBJ2-2; V: TRBV3-1; CDR3: CASSGVRPISGLTGELFF
J: TRBJ2-1; V: TRBV30; CDR3: CAWSKGGSSYNEQFF
J: TRBJ2-2; V: TRBV6-2/TRBV6-3; CDR3: CASSYSENTGELFF
J: TRBJ2-1; V: TRBV7-2; CDR3: CASSLRVGGRNEQFF
J: TRBJ1-5; V: TRBV6-5; CDR3: CASIGDPSNQPQHF
J: TRBJ1-5; V: TRBV3-1; CDR3: CASSQAGSQPQHF
J: TRBJ1-5; V: TRBV18; CDR3: CASSLGTAGQPQHF
J: TRBJ1-2; V: TRBV5-4; CDR3: CASMHYAPEKTYGYTF
J: TRBJ1-2; V: TRBV12-2; CDR3: CASRTCGTPRKTHGHTF
J: TRBJ2-7; V: TRBV12-3/TRBV12-4; CDR3: CASRVAGTYEQYF
J: TRBJ1-3; V: TRBV3-1; CDR3: CASSQGTGASVGNTIYF
J: TRBJ2-3; V: TRBV21-1; CDR3: CASSGRVATVMQDTQYF
J: TRBJ2-2; V: TRBV29-1; CDR3: CSVVPGNTGELFF
J: TRBJ1-5; V: TRBV9; CDR3: CASSAGSLDSAVEPQHF
J: TRBJ2-5; V: TRBV30; CDR3: CAWVRQGGETQYF
J: TRBJ2-1; V: TRBV6-4; CDR3: CASSGSGTSGYNEQFF
J: TRBJ1-2; V: TRBV3-1; CDR3: CASSQDLRITNYGYTF
J: TRBJ1-2; V: TRBV7-8; CDR3: CASSLFMFTRKTYGYTF
J: TRBJ2-6; V: TRBV5-1; CDR3: CASSLDIRAGANVLTF
J: TRBJ1-2; V: TRBV12-2; CDR3: CASRSGQTPRKTYGYTF